The rows below give T cell receptor beta chains drawn from one sample of a study of Ad26.COV2.S vaccination and SARS-CoV-2 variants. Assay used: immunoSEQ multiplex PCR; TCRdb lists only in-frame clones, some missing. The sample records approximately 340,000 clones, about 90% being singletons. This specimen was peripheral blood, taken after recovery from COVID-19. The source of these receptors is a human donor who had recovered from COVID-19. The CDR3 runs from the conserved cysteine through the conserved F or W. The D gene is left open where the match is weak. The listing skips clone size in some rows; elsewhere it reads once, few, many or a size class.

TRBJ1-6	-	-	TRBV27	CASSLNSPPYNSPLHF	TGTGCCAGCAGTTTAAATAGTCCACCGTATAATTCACCCCTCCACTTT
TRBJ1-6	once	TRBD1	TRBV4-1	CASSQGQGAQAHNSPLHF	TGCGCCAGCAGCCAGGGACAGGGGGCGCAGGCCCATAATTCACCCCTCCACTTT
TRBJ1-5	-	-	TRBV6-7	CASPSGADKVFNQPQHF	TGTGCCAGTCCCTCCGGGGCGGACAAGGTCTTCAATCAGCCCCAGCATTTT
TRBJ2-5	-	-	TRBV2	CASSEVAWRSQETQYF	TGTGCCAGCAGTGAAGTCGCTTGGCGGTCCCAAGAGACCCAGTACTTC
TRBJ1-4	-	-	TRBV5-1	CASSLGQVPNEKLFF	TGCGCCAGCAGCTTGGGGCAGGTGCCTAATGAAAAACTGTTTTTT
TRBJ2-7	-	TRBD1	TRBV5-5	CASRPNPIFRDRGFYEQYF	TGTGCCAGCAGACCTAATCCGATCTTCCGGGACAGGGGTTTCTACGAGCAGTACTTC
TRBJ2-1	-	TRBD1	TRBV19	CASSEGQGAPRYNEQFF	TGTGCCAGTAGTGAGGGACAGGGGGCACCCCGCTACAATGAGCAGTTCTTC
TRBJ1-2	-	-	TRBV5-6	CASSWEVNYGYTF	TGTGCCAGCAGCTGGGAGGTGAACTATGGCTACACCTTC
TRBJ2-2	-	TRBD1	TRBV9	CASSVSGQGAHSGELFF	TGTGCCAGCAGCGTTTCCGGACAGGGGGCGCATAGCGGGGAGCTGTTTTTT
TRBJ2-7	-	-	TRBV3-1/TRBV3-2	CASSIRTAAYEQYF	TGTGCCAGCAGTATTAGGACAGCCGCCTACGAGCAGTACTTC
TRBJ1-1	-	TRBD1	TRBV2	CASSDQGARDTEAFF	TGTGCCAGCAGTGATCAGGGGGCGAGGGATACTGAAGCTTTCTTT
TRBJ1-6	-	-	TRBV4-1	CASKKQVDSPLHF	TGCGCCAGCAAGAAACAGGTAGATTCACCCCTCCACTTT
TRBJ1-1	-	-	TRBV10-1	CASSEQGDTEAFF	TGCGCCAGCAGTGAGCAGGGCGACACTGAAGCTTTCTTT
TRBJ2-7	-	-	TRBV5-3	CARSALLDSFEQYF	TGTGCCAGAAGCGCCCTCTTGGACTCGTTCGAGCAGTACTTC
TRBJ1-2	-	-	TRBV5-1	CASSLDAGNYGYTF	TGCGCCAGCAGCTTGGACGCGGGTAACTATGGCTACACCTTC
TRBJ1-6	-	-	TRBV11-3	CASSLDGKDNSPLHF	TGTGCCAGCAGCTTAGATGGAAAGGATAATTCACCCCTCCACTTT
TRBJ1-2	-	TRBD1	TRBV7-2	CASSLSRDRNYGYTF	TGTGCCAGCAGCTTGTCCCGGGACAGGAACTATGGCTACACCTTC
TRBJ1-2	-	-	TRBV27	CASSLEQGYGYTF	TGTGCCAGCAGTTTAGAACAGGGCTATGGCTACACCTTC
TRBJ2-7	-	-	TRBV7-3	CASSPQGGAYEQYF	TGTGCCAGCAGCCCTCAGGGGGGGGCCTACGAGCAGTACTTC
TRBJ2-3	-	-	TRBV3-1/TRBV3-2	CASSQDPWGMGDTQYF	TGTGCCAGCAGCCAAGATCCCTGGGGCATGGGAGATACGCAGTATTTT
TRBJ2-7	-	-	TRBV15	CATSRDSDYEQYF	TGTGCCACCAGCAGGGACAGTGACTACGAGCAGTACTTC
TRBJ2-1	-	TRBD2	TRBV27	CARPLAGSSYNEQFF	TGTGCCAGGCCACTAGCGGGGAGCTCCTACAATGAGCAGTTCTTC
TRBJ2-6	-	TRBD1	TRBV19	CASSIATGASGANVLTF	TGTGCCAGTAGTATAGCCACAGGGGCCTCTGGGGCCAACGTCCTGACTTTC
TRBJ2-5	-	TRBD2	TRBV5-1	CASSRGLAVGETQYF	TGCGCCAGCAGCAGAGGACTAGCGGTAGGGGAGACCCAGTACTTC
TRBJ1-3	-	TRBD1	TRBV19	CASSIQATGTSGNTIYF	TGTGCCAGTAGTATACAGGCGACAGGGACCTCTGGAAACACCATATATTTT
TRBJ2-3	-	TRBD2	TRBV6-1	CASSERSGGAIRTDTQYF	TGTGCCAGCAGTGAACGGAGCGGGGGGGCTATTCGGACAGATACGCAGTATTTT
TRBJ2-7	once	TRBD1	TRBV7-9	CASSRTGTASYEQYF	TGTGCCAGCAGCCGGACCGGGACAGCTTCCTACGAGCAGTACTTC
TRBJ2-7	-	TRBD2	TRBV4-2	CASSQASGGTYEQYF	TGTGCCAGCAGCCAAGCTAGCGGGGGAACCTACGAGCAGTACTTC
TRBJ2-3	-	-	TRBV7-9	CASSLGGALVTDTQYF	TGTGCCAGCAGCTTAGGAGGGGCCCTTGTAACAGATACGCAGTATTTT
TRBJ2-1	-	TRBD2	TRBV5-1	CASSSPSGGAGNEQFF	TGCGCCAGCAGCTCACCTAGCGGGGGGGCAGGGAATGAGCAGTTCTTC
TRBJ1-2	-	TRBD1	TRBV2	CASSEEVTGSYGYTF	TGTGCCAGCAGTGAAGAAGTGACAGGGAGCTATGGCTACACCTTC
TRBJ2-1	-	TRBD1	TRBV6-2/TRBV6-3	CASSSKKGQGYNEQFF	TGTGCCAGCAGTTCCAAAAAAGGACAGGGATACAATGAGCAGTTCTTC
TRBJ1-6	-	TRBD1	TRBV6-1	CASSGTGGPYNSPLHF	TGTGCCAGCAGTGGTACAGGGGGTCCCTATAATTCACCCCTCCACTTT
TRBJ2-2	-	-	TRBV6-5	CASSLEITGELFF	TGTGCCAGCAGTTTGGAAATAACCGGGGAGCTGTTTTTT
TRBJ1-4	-	-	TRBV5-1	CASSLAETGREKLFF	TGCGCCAGCAGCTTGGCTGAGACAGGAAGGGAAAAACTGTTTTTT
TRBJ1-5	-	TRBD1	TRBV19	CASSPRTGLVAQPQHF	TGTGCCAGTAGTCCTAGGACAGGGCTCGTAGCTCAGCCCCAGCATTTT
TRBJ1-4	-	-	TRBV9	CASSDGDTNEKLFF	TGTGCCAGCAGCGATGGGGACACGAATGAAAAACTGTTTTTT
TRBJ1-3	many	-	TRBV4-1	CASSQVQGSGNTIYF	TGCGCCAGCAGCCAAGTCCAAGGGTCCGGAAACACCATATATTTT
TRBJ1-1	-	-	TRBV7-9	CASSLAIGLNTEAFF	TGTGCCAGCAGCTTAGCGATCGGTTTGAACACTGAAGCTTTCTTT
TRBJ1-1	-	TRBD1	TRBV27	CASSRTGRNTEAFF	TGTGCCAGCAGCCGGACAGGGAGGAACACTGAAGCTTTCTTT